These 26 T cell receptor beta chains share one sample of origin, sequenced in a study of monozygotic twins with inflammatory bowel disease. TCRdb re-called the 5' RACE reads and gives one entry per CDR3 protein, without DNA. This table holds about 300,000 distinct CDR3 sequences. Material: blood. These receptor sequences come from a human donor with ulcerative colitis or Crohn's disease, or a healthy co-twin of an affected twin (not recorded which).

CDR3 protein: CATSVRVSGANVLTF. This chain links TRBV24-1 with TRBJ2-6. The CDR3 is 15 amino acids. Germline V gene sequence: CDR1 KGHDR, CDR2 SFDVKD.

The chain links TRBV5-6 to TRBJ1-6. The CDR3 runs 16 residues. Per germline, CDR1 SGHDT and CDR2 YYEEEE. CDR3 loop: CASSLAGRINNSPLHF. Full variable domain (rest looked up from reference TRBV5-6 and TRBJ1-6): DAGVTQSPTHLIKTRGQQVTLRCSPKSGHDTVSWYQQALGQGPQFIFQYYEEEERQRGNFPDRFSGHQFPNYSSELNVNALLLGDSALYLCASSLAGRINNSPLHFGNGTRLTVT.

The chain has TRBV14 and TRBJ2-5. CDR3 length: 12 amino acids. CDR1 SGHDN and CDR2 FVKESK come from the germline V gene. The CDR3 spells CASSHVEETQYF. Combining the CDR3 with reference TRBV14 and TRBJ2-5 gives the whole variable domain EAGVTQFPSHSVIEKGQTVTLRCDPISGHDNLYWYRRVMGKEIKFLLHFVKESKQDESGMPNNRFLAERTGGTYSTLKVQPAELEDSGVYFCASSHVEETQYFGPGTRLLVL.

The chain is built from TRBV14 and TRBJ2-2; no DNA is available, so the TRBD1 call from TCRdb remains unchecked. From germline, CDR1 is SGHDN and CDR2 FVKESK. The CDR3 is made up of 14 amino acids. CDR3 loop: CASSPLGGTGELFF.

The J gene is TRBJ2-7, the V gene TRBV27; as DNA is missing, the TRBD1 call by TCRdb cannot be tested. Looked up from germline, CDR1 is MNHEY and CDR2 is SMNVEV (reference sequence). The CDR3 sequence is 14 residues long. This chain's CDR3 is CASKRTGYLYEQYF.

The V and J genes are TRBV20-1 and TRBJ1-6; absent DNA, TCRdb's TRBD1 call cannot be checked. Germline V gives CDR1 DFQATT, CDR2 SNEGSKA (reference sequence). The CDR3 length is 18 residues. The CDR3 loop is CSAREVPGQGAYNSPLHF.

This CDR3 reads CASSYSIAGGWNGELFF. The chain joins TRBV6-5 to TRBJ2-2; TCRdb picks TRBD2, but there is no DNA to check that call. CDR3 length equals 17 residues. Germline CDR1 and CDR2: MNHEY and SVGAGI.

The CDR3 region is CSARDWGYGYTF. The J gene is TRBJ1-2, the V gene TRBV20-1. Looked up from germline, CDR1 is DFQATT and CDR2 is SNEGSKA (reference sequence). The CDR3 extends over 12 amino acids.

The chain's CDR3 is CASSLGSGTFTYEQYF. The chain links TRBV12-3 or TRBV12-4 to TRBJ2-7; TCRdb designates TRBD1, a call that cannot be tested without DNA. The length of the CDR3 is 16 residues.

J is TRBJ1-5 and V is TRBV6-6. This CDR3 spans 12 amino acids. CDR1 MNHNY and CDR2 SVGAGI come from the germline V gene (reference sequence). CDR3: CASSLGFQPQHF.

The CDR3: CASSFGRGYQETQYF. The genes are TRBV7-3 and TRBJ2-5; the D gene TCRdb calls, TRBD1, cannot be checked with no DNA. The germline V gene has CDR1 SGHTA and CDR2 FQGTGA. This CDR3 has 15 residues.

The rearrangement uses TRBV7-9 and TRBJ2-6; absent DNA, TCRdb's TRBD1 call cannot be checked. CDR1 SEHNR and CDR2 FQNEAQ come from the germline V gene (reference sequence). The CDR3 length is 17 residues. The CDR3 is CASSFGQGSPGANVLTF.

V gene TRBV5-5 combines with J gene TRBJ2-7. Germline loops: CDR1 SGHKS, CDR2 YYEKEE (reference sequence). The CDR3 loop spans 15 amino acids. The CDR3 spells CASSLGVGISYEQYF.

The V gene is TRBV20-1, the J gene TRBJ2-1; the TCRdb D gene call, TRBD2, has no DNA to confirm it. Per germline, CDR1 DFQATT and CDR2 SNEGSKA (reference sequence). The CDR3 length is 11 residues. The CDR3 loop is CSASSSGEQFF.

The chain links TRBV27 to TRBJ2-1; TCRdb gives TRBD2 as the D gene, but with no DNA this cannot be confirmed. The CDR3 length is 17 residues. Germline CDR1 is MNHEY and CDR2 is SMNVEV (reference sequence). The CDR3 sequence is CASSLSTLAGVNNEQFF.

J is TRBJ1-4 and V is TRBV30; TCRdb gives TRBD1 as the D gene, but with no DNA this cannot be confirmed. Per germline, CDR1 GTSNPN and CDR2 SVGIG (reference sequence). The CDR3 extends over 15 amino acids. The CDR3 loop reads CAWSTPWMMVEKLFF.

V usage is TRBV20-1 and J usage is TRBJ1-6; TCRdb names TRBD1, which stays unverified in the absence of DNA. This CDR3 is 14 amino acids long. Germline CDR1 DFQATT, CDR2 SNEGSKA (reference sequence). The CDR3 here is CSATGTGLYSPLHF.

The CDR3 sequence is CASSPTSGSSGANVLTF. The chain couples TRBV2 to TRBJ2-6; TCRdb outputs TRBD2, but without DNA this stays unchecked. The germline V gene encodes CDR1 SNHLY and CDR2 FYNNEI. CDR3 length equals 17 residues.

V is TRBV12-3 or TRBV12-4 and J is TRBJ2-5. CDR3 length equals 11 residues. This CDR3 reads CASRNVETQYF.

The rearrangement uses TRBV19 and TRBJ2-2. The V gene's germline CDR1 is LNHDA and CDR2 SQIVND (reference sequence). This CDR3 has 17 residues. The CDR3 protein is CASKTGETVTNTGELFF.

The V call is TRBV18, the J call TRBJ2-5. The CDR3 loop spans 12 amino acids. CDR1 and CDR2 (germline): KGHSH, LQKENI. CDR3 loop: CASSPSWETQYF.

This chain connects TRBV9 to TRBJ2-2; TCRdb names TRBD2, which stays unverified in the absence of DNA. The CDR3 contains 17 residues. The germline V gene has CDR1 SGDLS and CDR2 YYNGEE. The chain's CDR3 is CASSVAQREHNTGELFF.

The rearrangement joins TRBV3-1 to TRBJ2-5; TCRdb calls TRBD2, which cannot be checked without DNA. The CDR3 has 14 amino acids. CDR1 and CDR2 from the germline V gene are LGHDT and YNNKEL (reference sequence). CDR3 amino acids: CASSRGTSYETQYF.

The rearrangement joins TRBV20-1 to TRBJ2-5; TCRdb calls TRBD2, which cannot be checked without DNA. This CDR3 comprises 15 residues. The germline CDR1 and CDR2 sequences are DFQATT and SNEGSKA (reference sequence). CDR3: CSAPPPLTPVETQYF.

This chain uses TRBV4-3 with TRBJ2-7. CDR3 length: 17 residues. Germline V lookup: CDR1 LGHNA, CDR2 YSLEER. This CDR3 is CASSQDIGTGFSYEQYF.

The rearrangement joins TRBV5-4 to TRBJ2-1; TCRdb indicates TRBD2, and absent DNA this call remains unverified. The germline V gene encodes CDR1 SGHNT and CDR2 YYREEE (reference sequence). The CDR3 is 16 amino acids. This chain's CDR3 is CASSLVLRGGRNEQFF.